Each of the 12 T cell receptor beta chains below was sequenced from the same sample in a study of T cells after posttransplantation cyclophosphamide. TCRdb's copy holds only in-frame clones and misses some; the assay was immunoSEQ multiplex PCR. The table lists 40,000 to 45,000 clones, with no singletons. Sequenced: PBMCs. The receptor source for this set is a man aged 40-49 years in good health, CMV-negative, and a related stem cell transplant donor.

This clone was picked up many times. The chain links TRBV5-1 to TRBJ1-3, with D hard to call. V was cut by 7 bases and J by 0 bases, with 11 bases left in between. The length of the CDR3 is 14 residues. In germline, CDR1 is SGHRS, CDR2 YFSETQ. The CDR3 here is CASRSLSSGNTIYF. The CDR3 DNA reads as TGCGCCAGCCGGAGTCTAAGCTCTGGAAACACCATATATTTT.

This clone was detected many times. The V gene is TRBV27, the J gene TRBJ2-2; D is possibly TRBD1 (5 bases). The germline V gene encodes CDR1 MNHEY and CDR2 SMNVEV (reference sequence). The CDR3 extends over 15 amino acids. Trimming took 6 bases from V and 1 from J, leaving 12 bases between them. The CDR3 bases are TGTGCCAGCAGCTTGGACATCTTGAACACCGGGGAGCTGTTTTTT. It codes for CASSLDILNTGELFF.

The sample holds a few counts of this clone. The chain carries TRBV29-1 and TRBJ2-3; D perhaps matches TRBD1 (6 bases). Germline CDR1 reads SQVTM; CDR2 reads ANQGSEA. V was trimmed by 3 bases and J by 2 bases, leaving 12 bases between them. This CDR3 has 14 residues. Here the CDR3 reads CSVDVDSYTDTQYF. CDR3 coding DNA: TGCAGCGTTGACGTGGACAGTTACACAGATACGCAGTATTTT.

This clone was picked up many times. The CDR3 sequence: CASSITGESGELFF. For the CDR3, the DNA is TGCGCCAGCAGCATTACAGGGGAGTCCGGGGAGCTGTTTTTT. This chain links TRBV5-1 with TRBJ2-2; TRBD1 aligns across 7 bases. V lost 4 bases, J lost 6 bases, and 6 bases stayed unmatched. The CDR3 covers 14 residues. Looked up from germline, CDR1 is SGHRS and CDR2 is YFSETQ.

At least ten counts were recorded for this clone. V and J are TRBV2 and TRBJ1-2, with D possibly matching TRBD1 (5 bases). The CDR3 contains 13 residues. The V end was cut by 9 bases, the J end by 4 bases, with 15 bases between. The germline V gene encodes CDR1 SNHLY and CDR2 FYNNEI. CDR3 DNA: TGTGCCAGTAGGTCAGGGAGGAGCTATGGCTACACCTTC. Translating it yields CASRSGRSYGYTF. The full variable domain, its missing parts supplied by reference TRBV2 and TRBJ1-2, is EPEVTQTPSHQVTQMGQEVILRCVPISNHLYFYWYRQILGQKVEFLVSFYNNEISEKSEIFDDQFSVERPDGSNFTLKIRSTKLEDSAMYFCASRSGRSYGYTFGSGTRLTVV.

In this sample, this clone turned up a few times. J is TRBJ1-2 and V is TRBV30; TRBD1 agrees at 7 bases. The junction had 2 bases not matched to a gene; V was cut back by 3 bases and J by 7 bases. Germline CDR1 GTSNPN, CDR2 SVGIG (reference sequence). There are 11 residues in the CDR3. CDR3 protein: CAWRAGGGYTF. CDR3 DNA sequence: TGTGCCTGGAGAGCAGGGGGTGGCTACACCTTC.

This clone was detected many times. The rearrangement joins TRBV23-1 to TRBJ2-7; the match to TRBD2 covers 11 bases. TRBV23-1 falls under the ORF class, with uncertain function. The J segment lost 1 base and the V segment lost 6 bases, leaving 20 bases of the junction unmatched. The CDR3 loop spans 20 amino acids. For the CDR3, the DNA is TGCGCCAGCAGACACCTGTGGACTAGCGGGCCTCCCCTAGGATCCTACGAGCAGTACGTC. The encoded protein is CASRHLWTSGPPLGSYEQYV.

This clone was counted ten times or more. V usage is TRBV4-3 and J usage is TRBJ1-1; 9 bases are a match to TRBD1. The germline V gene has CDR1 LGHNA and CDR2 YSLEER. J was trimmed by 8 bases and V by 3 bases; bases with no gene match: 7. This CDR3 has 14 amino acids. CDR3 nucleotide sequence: TGCGCCAGCAGCCACCTACAGGGGGCGGGGGAAGCTTTCTTT. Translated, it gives CASSHLQGAGEAFF.

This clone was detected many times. The CDR3 nucleotides are TGTGCCAGCAGCAACTACAGGGCCCATAGCAATCAGCCCCAGCATTTT. The encoded protein is CASSNYRAHSNQPQHF. The chain couples TRBV21-1 to TRBJ1-5; no DNA check was done on the table's D call, TRBD1. TRBV21-1 is designated a pseudogene. This CDR3 comprises 16 residues.

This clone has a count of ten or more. CDR3 nucleotide sequence: TGTGCCAGCAGTCCGGACAGGGGGGTCTCCTACGAGCAGTACTTC. It yields the protein CASSPDRGVSYEQYF. The rearrangement links TRBV6-1 to TRBJ2-7; 10 bases fit TRBD1. V lost 5 bases and J lost 0; bases outside the gene matches: 4. The length of the CDR3 is 15 residues. Germline V lookup: CDR1 MNHNS, CDR2 SASEGT.

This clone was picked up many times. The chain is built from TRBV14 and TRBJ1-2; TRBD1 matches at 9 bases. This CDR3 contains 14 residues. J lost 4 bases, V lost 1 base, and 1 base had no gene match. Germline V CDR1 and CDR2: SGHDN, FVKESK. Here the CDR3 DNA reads TGTGCCAGCAGCCAAGCGGGACAGGGCTATGGCTACACCTTC. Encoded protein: CASSQAGQGYGYTF.

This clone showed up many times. CDR3 in amino acids: CASSLENSGATGELFF. CDR3 sequence (DNA): TGCGCCAGCAGCTTGGAAAATAGCGGGGCTACCGGGGAGCTGTTTTTT. J is TRBJ2-2 and V is TRBV5-1; 8 bases agree with TRBD2. After removal of 0 bases from V and 5 bases from J, the junction contained 6 bases not matched to a gene. The germline gives CDR1 SGHRS, CDR2 YFSETQ. CDR3 length: 16 amino acids.